The 10 T cell receptor beta chains reported below all come from one sample, sequenced in a study of beta chain features in type 1 diabetes. The entirety of the isolated RNA underwent reverse transcription, so expressed TCRB transcripts were sequenced. TCRdb's table, derived via immunoSEQ multiplex PCR, lists solely in-frame clones and lacks some. The table lists 150,000 to 170,000 clones, 8.1% of them singletons. Input material: central memory CD4+ T cells from blood. These receptor sequences come from a man between 18 and 29 years old in good health.

The CDR3 loop is CASSWYLTGTPRGYTF. In DNA, the CDR3 is TGTGCCAGCAGTTGGTACCTTACAGGTACCCCTCGGGGCTACACCTTC. The chain is built from TRBV28 and TRBJ1-2; D might be TRBD1 (5 bases). CDR1 MDHEN and CDR2 SYDVKM come from the germline V gene. This CDR3 is 16 amino acids long. V was clipped by 4 bases and J by 8 bases, with 23 bases between them.

This clone turned up a few times. The chain joins TRBV5-5 to TRBJ1-5; 11 bases are a match to TRBD1. Per germline, CDR1 SGHKS and CDR2 YYEKEE (reference sequence). V was clipped by 0 bases and J by 5 bases; unmatched bases: 1. This CDR3 has 15 amino acids. CDR3 residues: CASSLGGQGDQPQHF. The CDR3 DNA follows: TGTGCCAGCAGCTTGGGGGGACAGGGGGATCAGCCCCAGCATTTT.

This clone showed up just a few times. This rearrangement joins TRBV5-1 to TRBJ2-1; 7 bases map to TRBD1. The CDR3 has 14 amino acids. Germline V lookup: CDR1 SGHRS, CDR2 YFSETQ. Germline trimming cut 4 bases from V and 5 bases from J; bases unmatched to any gene: 6. The CDR3 reads CASSEQGMDNEQFF. CDR3 DNA: TGCGCCAGCAGCGAACAGGGGATGGACAATGAGCAGTTCTTC.

This clone occurred a few times. The genes are TRBV4-1 and TRBJ1-5, with D uncertain. Germline V CDR1 and CDR2: MGHRA, YSYEKL. The ends were cut back, 1 base at V and 6 bases at J, with 19 bases in the middle. The length of the CDR3 is 17 residues. DNA for the CDR3: TGCGCCAGCAGCCAAGTGGCCGGGCGGGCCCGGGTTCAGCCCCAGCATTTT. Translation: CASSQVAGRARVQPQHF.

This clone was counted at least ten times. The chain recombines TRBV4-3 with TRBJ2-3, with a weak D call TRBD2 (5 bases). This CDR3 region has 15 residues. V was trimmed by 4 bases and J by 2 bases, leaving 13 bases between them. Germline CDR1 is LGHNA and CDR2 is YSLEER. The CDR3 sequence is CASSPPEAVTDTQYF. Here the CDR3 DNA reads TGCGCCAGCAGCCCACCGGAAGCGGTCACAGATACGCAGTATTTT.

This clone was observed a few times. V gene TRBV2 combines with J gene TRBJ1-2; no clear D. Per germline, CDR1 SNHLY and CDR2 FYNNEI. Trimming removed 9 bases from V and 5 bases from J, with 10 bases in between. The CDR3 extends over 11 amino acids. DNA for the CDR3: TGTGCCAGTACACCGGGGTATGGCTACACCTTC. Translating it yields CASTPGYGYTF.

The chain employs TRBV9 and TRBJ2-3; 8 bases are a match to TRBD2. The CDR3 has 14 amino acids. Losses at the gene ends were 0 bases for V and 3 bases for J; bases not matched to a gene: 0. Germline V gene data show CDR1 as SGDLS and CDR2 as YYNGEE. The CDR3 sequence: CASSVGGRTDTQYF. The CDR3 nucleotides are TGTGCCAGCAGCGTAGGCGGGAGGACAGATACGCAGTATTTT.

The V and J genes are TRBV6-1 and TRBJ2-3; 8 nucleotides match TRBD1. CDR1 and CDR2 (germline): MNHNS, SASEGT. After removal of 6 bases from V and 1 base from J, the junction contained 0 bases not matched to a gene. The CDR3 has 13 residues. The CDR3 bases are TGTGCCAGCAGGACAGGGGGCACAGATACGCAGTATTTT. Translation gives CASRTGGTDTQYF.

The sample holds a few counts of this clone. V gene TRBV7-7 combines with J gene TRBJ1-4; 12 bases match TRBD1. This CDR3 is built from 16 residues. Germline V gives CDR1 SSHAT, CDR2 FNYEAQ (reference sequence). V lost 5 bases to trimming and J lost 7 bases; unmatched junction nucleotides: 8. This chain's CDR3 is CASSPGTGGFSEKLFF. The CDR3 coding sequence is TGTGCCAGCAGCCCGGGGACAGGGGGCTTCAGTGAAAAACTGTTTTTT.

The chain uses TRBV4-3 and TRBJ2-1, with 8 bases lining up with TRBD1. This CDR3 region has 13 residues. Germline values: CDR1 LGHNA, CDR2 YSLEER. Losses at the gene ends were 5 bases for V and 7 bases for J; bases not matched to a gene: 4. The CDR3 nucleotides are TGCGCCAGCAGCGCCCGGACAGGGAATGAGCAGTTCTTC. Protein: CASSARTGNEQFF.